Listed here is a single T cell receptor (beta chain). Its antigen is unknown. The data derive from a study of blood T cells in healthy people across ages. Study-wide findings and caveats: Both naive CD4+ cell counts and diversity were greater in long-lived donors than in aged donors. Calculation of diversity from one million T cells yielded estimates considered to be underestimates.

It was with a sample-barcoded 5' primer and a J-beta primer mix that a second PCR of about 7 to 12 cycles was run. There were at least 2.5 million CDR3-containing paired-end reads obtained from each sample. TCRdb reprocessed the 5' RACE reads with MiXCR, giving one entry per CDR3 protein. The sample yields about 1.6 million distinct CDR3 sequences, roughly 32% seen once. Germline CDR1 MNHEY, CDR2 SVGAGI. This CDR3 has 16 amino acids. Germline trimming cut 0 bases from V and 10 bases from J; bases unmatched to any gene: 10. The sequenced material came from blood. This chain connects TRBV6-5 to TRBJ2-1; 9 bases map to TRBD2. The receptor was isolated from a woman aged 25 to 45 in good health. CDR3 sequence (DNA): TGTGCCAGCAGTTACTCAATCGGGACTAGCCCTTTGGAGCAGTTCTTC. It codes for CASSYSIGTSPLEQFF.